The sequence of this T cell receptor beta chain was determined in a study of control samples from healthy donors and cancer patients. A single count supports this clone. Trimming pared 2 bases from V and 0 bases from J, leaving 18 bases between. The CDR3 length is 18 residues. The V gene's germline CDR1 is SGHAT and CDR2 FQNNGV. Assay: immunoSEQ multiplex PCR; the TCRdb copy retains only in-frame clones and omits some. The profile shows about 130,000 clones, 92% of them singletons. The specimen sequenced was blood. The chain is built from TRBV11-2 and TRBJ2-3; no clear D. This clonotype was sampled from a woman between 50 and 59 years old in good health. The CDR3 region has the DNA TGTGCCAGCAGCTTACGCCAGGACGGAGCCTCTAGCACAGATACGCAGTATTTT. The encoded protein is CASSLRQDGASSTDTQYF.